This TCR beta chain was retrieved from a study of T cell responses to AZD1222 COVID-19 vaccine (dated by TCRdb to the early 2020s). Study-wide context: AZD1222 recipients with second doses at about 4 weeks or about 12 weeks were pooled, because spike-specific TCR depth and breadth did not differ between schedules. Trial participants were enrolled by age into subgroups of 18-55, 56-69 and 70-plus years, and around 150, 28 and 57 TCR-sequenced participants, respectively, were included in these subgroups. TCR sequencing was performed for 230 to 250 trial participants, of whom 207 were given two doses of AZD1222 and approximately 25 were given two doses of MenACWY control vaccine.

The sample's time point label, decoded: baseline before first vaccination. The vaccinee samples were drawn from two UK trials, COV001 and COV002, one of which was a single-blind randomized controlled phase 2/3 trial testing AZD1222 (ChAdOx1 nCoV-19) in healthy adults. Trial participant PBMC samples were collected at day 0 and day 28 after the second dose for TCRbeta chain sequencing. What the work shows at the level of the full study, not this receptor alone: Most participants were white British and females outnumbered males, and the authors suggested that clonal diversity may have been underestimated. Because no day 14 peak-response samples were available, repertoires were characterized only after the peak T cell response. The 56-69-year group was small, and its depth increase did not reach significance, likely because of low power. CD4 TCRs associated with the vaccine covered the entire spike protein, and the dominant responses were in regions 160-218 and 743-854. After two AZD1222 doses, spike-specific TCR breadth and depth were significantly higher than at day 0 and than in MenACWY recipients. Reportedly, close to half of the unique spike-specific TCRs recognized epitopes lying outside the regions that are mutated in the B.1.351 and B.1.1.7 variants. Only six AZD1222 recipients were SARS-CoV-2 seropositive at baseline, limiting conclusions about previously exposed vaccinees.

The CDR3 regions of human TCRbeta chains were analyzed by immunosequencing. As for the original processing: Repertoire TCRs were matched against a reference library of SARS-CoV-2-specific TCRs generated with the MIRA antigen-specificity platform. Breadth was defined as the fraction of unique TCRs that were SARS-CoV-2-associated. Depth was defined as the fraction of total T cells that were SARS-CoV-2-associated. Using the MIRA data, each spike-specific TCR was assigned both to the spike region to which the TCR was reactive and to a CD4 or CD8 class. Log10-transformed breadth and depth values were compared by one-way ANOVA with Sidak's multiple comparisons tests. TCRdb limited this immuneACCESS table to in-frame rearrangements with V and J called. A share of clones is missing; checked studies link under half to unresolved V genes, and the rest is unexplained. Clone size and V and J calls were adopted from that table, with D and trimming inferred from the DNA. This sample holds roughly 140,000 clones; 85% to 95% were observed only once. Together, the top ten hold around 5% of the sample.

Comment on this clone: Its specific antigen is unknown. There are no base qualities to consult, and no much larger clone falls within one base.

The junction shows trimming of 6 bases on V and 1 base on J, plus 15 bases between the germline ends. From a lookup of the germline V gene, CDR1 and CDR2 are SQVTM and ANQGSEA. Spanning cysteine to phenylalanine, the CDR3 consists of 14 amino acids. This entry keeps only the CDR3 DNA: 42 bases, framed from base 1. The sequence was collected from an adult in good health. Recombination connected TRBV29-1 to TRBJ1-1; the D gene lacks a confident call. The sample consisted of peripheral blood, taken on day 0 of AZD1222 vaccination. The DNA sequence is given as TGCAGCGTCGGGGTTTGGGTACAGAACACTGAAGCTTTCTTT. Its translation is CSVGVWVQNTEAFF. Full variable domain (CDR3 extended with the reference TRBV29-1 and TRBJ1-1 proteins): SAVISQKPSRDICQRGTSLTIQCQVDSQVTMMFWYRQQPGQSLTLIATANQGSEATYESGFVIDKFPISRPNLTFSTLTVSNMSPEDSSIYLCSVGVWVQNTEAFFGQGTRLTVV.